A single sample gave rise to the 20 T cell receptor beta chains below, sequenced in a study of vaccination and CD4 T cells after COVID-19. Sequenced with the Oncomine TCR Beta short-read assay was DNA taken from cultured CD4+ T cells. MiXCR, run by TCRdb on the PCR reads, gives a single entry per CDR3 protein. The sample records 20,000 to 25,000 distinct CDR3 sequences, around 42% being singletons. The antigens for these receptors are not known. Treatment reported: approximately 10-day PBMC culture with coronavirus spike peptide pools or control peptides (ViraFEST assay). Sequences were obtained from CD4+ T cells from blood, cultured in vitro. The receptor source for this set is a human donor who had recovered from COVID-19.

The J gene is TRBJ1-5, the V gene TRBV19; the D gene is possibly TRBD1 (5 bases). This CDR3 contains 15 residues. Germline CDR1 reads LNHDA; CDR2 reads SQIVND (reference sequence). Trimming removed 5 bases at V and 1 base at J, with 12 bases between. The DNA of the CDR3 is TGTGCCAGTAGTCGGGGCGCTTTGAGCAATCAGCCCCAGCATTTT. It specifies CASSRGALSNQPQHF.

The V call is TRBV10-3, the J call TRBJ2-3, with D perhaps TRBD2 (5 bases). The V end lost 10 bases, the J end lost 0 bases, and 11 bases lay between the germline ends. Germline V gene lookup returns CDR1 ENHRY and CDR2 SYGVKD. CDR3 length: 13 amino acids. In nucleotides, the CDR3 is TGTGCCACCACGGGCGGGAGCACAGATACGCAGTATTTT. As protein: CATTGGSTDTQYF.

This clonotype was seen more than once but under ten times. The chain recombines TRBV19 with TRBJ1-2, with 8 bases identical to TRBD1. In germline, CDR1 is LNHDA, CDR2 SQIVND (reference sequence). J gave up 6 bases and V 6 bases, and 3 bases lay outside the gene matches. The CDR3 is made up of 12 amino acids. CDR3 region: CASSPGGDGYTF. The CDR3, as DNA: TGTGCCAGTAGCCCAGGGGGCGATGGCTACACCTTC.

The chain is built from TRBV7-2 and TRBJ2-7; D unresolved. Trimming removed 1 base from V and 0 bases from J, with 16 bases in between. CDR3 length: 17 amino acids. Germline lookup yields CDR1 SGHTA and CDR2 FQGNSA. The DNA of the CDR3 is TGTGCCAGCAGCTTAGACTGGCGAAGGCCTAGCTCCTACGAGCAGTACTTC. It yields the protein CASSLDWRRPSSYEQYF.

The CDR3 sequence is CASSLRHTDTQYF. CDR3 DNA sequence: TGTGCCAGCAGTTTGCGACACACAGATACGCAGTATTTT. V gene TRBV12-3 or TRBV12-4 combines with J gene TRBJ2-3; D remains unclear. Trimming shortened V by 3 bases and J by 2 bases, and 6 bases separated the two germline ends. CDR3 size: 13 residues.

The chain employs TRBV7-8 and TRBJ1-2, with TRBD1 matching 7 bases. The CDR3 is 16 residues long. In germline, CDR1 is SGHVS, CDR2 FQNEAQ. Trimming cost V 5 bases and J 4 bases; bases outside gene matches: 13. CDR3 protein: CASSPSGTTGTYGYTF. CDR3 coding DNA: TGTGCCAGCAGCCCATCGGGAACGACAGGGACCTATGGCTACACCTTC.

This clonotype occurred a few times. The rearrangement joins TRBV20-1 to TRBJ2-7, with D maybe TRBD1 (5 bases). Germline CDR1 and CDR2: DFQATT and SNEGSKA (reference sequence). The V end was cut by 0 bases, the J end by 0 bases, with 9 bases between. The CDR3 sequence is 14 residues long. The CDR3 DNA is TGCAGTGCTAGAGATTCCAGGGCCTCCTACGAGCAGTACTTC. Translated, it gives CSARDSRASYEQYF.

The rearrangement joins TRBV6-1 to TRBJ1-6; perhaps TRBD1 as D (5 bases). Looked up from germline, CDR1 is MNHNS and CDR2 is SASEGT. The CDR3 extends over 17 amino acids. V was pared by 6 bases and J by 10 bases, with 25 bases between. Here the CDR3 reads CASSGLSRGGQSSPLHF. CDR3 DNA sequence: TGTGCCAGCAGCGGTTTGAGTAGGGGAGGCCAGTCCTCACCCCTCCACTTT.

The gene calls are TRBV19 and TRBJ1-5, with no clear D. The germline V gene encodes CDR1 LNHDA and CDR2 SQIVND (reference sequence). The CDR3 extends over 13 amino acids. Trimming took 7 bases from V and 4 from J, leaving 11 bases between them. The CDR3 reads CASNPDRNQPQHF. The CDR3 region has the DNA TGTGCCAGTAACCCAGATAGGAATCAGCCCCAGCATTTT.

The CDR3 loop is CASSVQGASEAFF. In DNA, the CDR3 is TGTGCCAGCAGCGTACAGGGGGCCTCTGAAGCTTTCTTT. The chain is built from TRBV7-3 and TRBJ1-1; 9 nucleotides align to TRBD1. CDR1 and CDR2 from the germline V gene are SGHTA and FQGTGA. This CDR3 comprises 13 residues. Trimming removed 5 bases from V and 6 bases from J; junction bases left unmatched: 4.

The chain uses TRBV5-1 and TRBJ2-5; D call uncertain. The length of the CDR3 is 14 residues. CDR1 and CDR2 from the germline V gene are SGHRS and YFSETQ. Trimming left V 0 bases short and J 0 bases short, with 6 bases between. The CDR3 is CASSLDVYQETQYF. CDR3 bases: TGCGCCAGCAGCTTGGATGTCTACCAAGAGACCCAGTACTTC.

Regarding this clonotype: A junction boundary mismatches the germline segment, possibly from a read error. CDR3: CASSEWPPREAQYF. The CDR3 nucleotides read TGTGCCAGCAGTGAATGGCCCCCAAGAGAGGCCCAGTACTTC. V usage is TRBV2 and J usage is TRBJ2-5; D unclear. This CDR3 is built from 14 residues. CDR1 and CDR2 (germline): SNHLY, FYNNEI.

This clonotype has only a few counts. CDR3: CATSREGGWDTGELFF. The CDR3, as DNA: TGTGCCACCAGCAGAGAGGGGGGGTGGGACACCGGGGAGCTGTTTTTT. This chain joins TRBV15 and TRBJ2-2; 7 nucleotides align to TRBD2. The CDR3 is 16 residues long. Per germline, CDR1 LNHNV and CDR2 YYDKDF (reference sequence). Trimming cost V 0 bases and J 3 bases; bases outside gene matches: 4.

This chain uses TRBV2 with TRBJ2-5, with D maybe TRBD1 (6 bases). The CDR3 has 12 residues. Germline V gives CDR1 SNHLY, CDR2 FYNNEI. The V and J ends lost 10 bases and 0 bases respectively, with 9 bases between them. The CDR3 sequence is CANQGYQETQYF. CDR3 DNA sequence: TGTGCCAACCAGGGGTACCAAGAGACCCAGTACTTC.

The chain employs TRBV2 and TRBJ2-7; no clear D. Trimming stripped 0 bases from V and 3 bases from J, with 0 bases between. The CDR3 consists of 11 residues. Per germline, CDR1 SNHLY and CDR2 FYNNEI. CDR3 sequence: CASSEAYEQYF. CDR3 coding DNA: TGTGCCAGCAGTGAAGCCTACGAGCAGTACTTC.

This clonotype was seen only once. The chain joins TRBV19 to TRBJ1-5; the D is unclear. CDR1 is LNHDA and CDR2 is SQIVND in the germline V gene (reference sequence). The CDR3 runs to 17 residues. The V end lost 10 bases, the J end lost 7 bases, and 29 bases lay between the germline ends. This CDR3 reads CATASSPRPLPNQPQHF. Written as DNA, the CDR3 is TGTGCCACTGCAAGCTCCCCCCGACCCTTGCCAAACCAGCCCCAGCATTTT.

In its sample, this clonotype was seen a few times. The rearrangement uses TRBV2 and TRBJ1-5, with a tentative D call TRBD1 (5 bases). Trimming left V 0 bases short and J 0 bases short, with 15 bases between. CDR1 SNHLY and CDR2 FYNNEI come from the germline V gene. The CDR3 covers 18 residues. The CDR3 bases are TGTGCCAGCAGTGAAGCAGGTCAGGGAAGGGGTAGCAATCAGCCCCAGCATTTT. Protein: CASSEAGQGRGSNQPQHF.

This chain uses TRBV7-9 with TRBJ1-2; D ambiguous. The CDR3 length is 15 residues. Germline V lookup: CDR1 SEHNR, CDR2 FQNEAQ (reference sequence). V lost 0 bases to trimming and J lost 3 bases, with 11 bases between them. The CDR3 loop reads CASSLALAEHYGYTF. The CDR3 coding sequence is TGTGCCAGCAGCTTAGCTTTAGCCGAGCACTATGGCTACACCTTC. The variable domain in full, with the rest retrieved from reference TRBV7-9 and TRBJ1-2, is DTGVSQNPRHKITKRGQNVTFRCDPISEHNRLYWYRQTLGQGPEFLTYFQNEAQLEKSRLLSDRFSAERPKGSFSTLEIQRTEQGDSAMYLCASSLALAEHYGYTFGSGTRLTVV.

CDR3 DNA sequence: TGTGCCAGCAGCTTAGATACCGGAAGGCAGTACTTC. Residues: CASSLDTGRQYF. The chain links TRBV11-2 to TRBJ2-7, with no clear D. Germline CDR1 and CDR2: SGHAT and FQNNGV. Trimming removed 0 bases from V and 9 bases from J, with 9 bases in between. The CDR3 runs 12 residues.

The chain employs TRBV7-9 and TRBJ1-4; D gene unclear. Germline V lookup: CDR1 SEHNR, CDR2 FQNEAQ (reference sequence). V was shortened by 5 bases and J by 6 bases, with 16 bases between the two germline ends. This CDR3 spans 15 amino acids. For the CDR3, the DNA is TGTGCCAGCAGCCCCCGGGGATCCGAGGATGAAAAACTGTTTTTT. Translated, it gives CASSPRGSEDEKLFF.